One and the same sample provided the 20 T cell receptor beta chains below, sequenced in a study of T-cell memory formation after mild COVID-19. TCRdb passed the 5' RACE reads through MiXCR, listing each CDR3 protein once. The sample includes approximately 250,000 distinct CDR3 sequences, around 16% of them seen just once. Material: PBMCs or a T cell subset sorted from them (not recorded which). The receptors originated from a man aged 18-30 years who had mild COVID-19 (a few samples of this study predate the infection). Cell type and time point are not known.

This clonotype was observed a handful of times. The rearrangement joins TRBV7-8 to TRBJ2-7, with TRBD1 matching over 8 bases. Germline values: CDR1 SGHVS, CDR2 FQNEAQ. This CDR3 spans 15 amino acids. The V and J ends lost 4 bases and 3 bases, in that order; junction bases with no gene match: 8. In DNA form, the CDR3 reads TGTGCCAGCAGCTCGGACAGGGTGTCGGACTACGAGCAGTACTTC. Encoded protein: CASSSDRVSDYEQYF.

This clonotype was detected many times. The rearrangement links TRBV5-1 to TRBJ2-5; D call uncertain. Trimming stripped 7 bases from V and 4 bases from J, with 14 bases between. Germline assignment: CDR1 SGHRS and CDR2 YFSETQ. The CDR3 contains 13 residues. The CDR3 protein is CASRPRTGETQYF. In nucleotides, the CDR3 is TGCGCCAGCCGGCCCAGGACCGGAGAGACCCAGTACTTC.

The rearrangement links TRBV11-2 to TRBJ1-6; tentative D call: TRBD1 (5 bases). With 5 bases removed from V and 10 bases from J, the gap between germline ends came to 12 bases. In germline, CDR1 is SGHAT, CDR2 FQNNGV. The CDR3 runs to 13 residues. The CDR3 here is CASSVSGESPLHF. In DNA form, the CDR3 reads TGTGCCAGCAGCGTATCGGGGGAATCACCCCTCCACTTT.

The CDR3 sequence is CASSPQSHAGSLYGYTF. The CDR3 DNA follows: TGTGCCAGCAGCCCCCAGTCCCATGCGGGCTCCCTCTATGGCTACACCTTC. The rearrangement uses TRBV9 and TRBJ1-2, with D hard to call. Germline CDR1 and CDR2: SGDLS and YYNGEE. This CDR3 contains 17 residues. Between the trimmed V and J ends, which lost 4 bases and 4 bases, there was a span of 23 bases.

This clonotype was observed at least ten times. This chain joins TRBV5-6 and TRBJ2-5; TRBD2 matches at 11 bases. This CDR3 is built from 15 residues. Looked up from germline, CDR1 is SGHDT and CDR2 is YYEEEE. The trim removed 5 bases at V and 7 bases at J, leaving 10 bases unmatched. The CDR3 coding sequence is TGTGCCAGCAGGTCAACTAGCGGGGGCTGGGGGACCCAGTACTTC. Translated, it gives CASRSTSGGWGTQYF. Looking up the rest from reference TRBV5-6 and TRBJ2-5 gives the full variable domain: DAGVTQSPTHLIKTRGQQVTLRCSPKSGHDTVSWYQQALGQGPQFIFQYYEEEERQRGNFPDRFSGHQFPNYSSELNVNALLLGDSALYLCASRSTSGGWGTQYFGPGTRLLVL.

This clonotype has only a few counts. This chain connects TRBV7-9 to TRBJ2-7; D possibly corresponds to TRBD2 (6 bases). V was cut by 1 base and J by 5 bases, with 24 bases left in between. The CDR3 contains 18 residues. Germline CDR1 and CDR2: SEHNR and FQNEAQ (reference sequence). DNA of the CDR3: TGTGCCAGCAGCTTAGGGAAAGGAAAGGGTGCGGGGAGAGACGAGCAGTACGTC. Protein: CASSLGKGKGAGRDEQYV.

This clonotype showed up just a few times. The CDR3 DNA sequence: TGTGCCAGCTCACCACCGTCGATCGCTGAAGCTTTCTTT. Translating it yields CASSPPSIAEAFF. The chain is built from TRBV18 and TRBJ1-1, with no clear D. V lost 0 bases, J lost 6 bases, and 8 bases lay in between. CDR3 length: 13 residues. Germline V gene lookup returns CDR1 KGHSH and CDR2 LQKENI.

This clonotype was counted between two and nine times. The chain employs TRBV6-2 or TRBV6-3 and TRBJ1-2; perhaps TRBD1 as D (6 bases). Germline V gives CDR1 MNHEY, CDR2 SVGEGT. There are 14 residues in the CDR3. Trimming removed 4 bases from V and 3 bases from J, with 12 bases in between. The CDR3: CASSLNRVDYGYTF. Written as DNA, the CDR3 is TGTGCCAGCAGTTTAAACAGGGTGGACTATGGCTACACCTTC.

This chain connects TRBV4-1 to TRBJ1-5; 12 positions match TRBD1. Germline loops: CDR1 MGHRA, CDR2 YSYEKL. The J segment lost 4 bases and the V segment lost 3 bases, leaving 4 bases of the junction unmatched. CDR3 length: 16 residues. The CDR3 bases are TGCGCCAGCAGCCATGGGACAGGGGGCAATAATCAGCCCCAGCATTTT. Translating gives CASSHGTGGNNQPQHF.

This clonotype was picked up a small number of times. This chain connects TRBV11-2 to TRBJ2-1, with no clear D. Trimming shortened V by 3 bases and J by 0 bases, and 12 bases separated the two germline ends. Germline CDR1 SGHAT, CDR2 FQNNGV. This CDR3 is 16 amino acids long. In nucleotides, the CDR3 is TGTGCCAGCAGCTTTGGTGCTGGAAACTCCTACAATGAGCAGTTCTTC. Amino acid sequence: CASSFGAGNSYNEQFF. The variable domain in full, with the rest retrieved from reference TRBV11-2 and TRBJ2-1, is EAGVAQSPRYKIIEKRQSVAFWCNPISGHATLYWYQQILGQGPKLLIQFQNNGVVDDSQLPKDRFSAERLKGVDSTLKIQPAKLEDSAVYLCASSFGAGNSYNEQFFGPGTRLTVL.

In this sample, this clonotype turned up a few times. The J gene is TRBJ1-1, the V gene TRBV7-9; D ambiguous. The CDR3 runs 18 residues. The ends were cut back, 4 bases at V and 5 bases at J, with 26 bases in the middle. CDR1 and CDR2 (germline): SEHNR, FQNEAQ (reference sequence). This chain's CDR3 is CASSSVRWEGGIATEAFF. The CDR3 nucleotides are TGTGCCAGCAGCTCGGTACGGTGGGAGGGAGGCATTGCGACTGAAGCTTTCTTT.

The chain carries TRBV20-1 and TRBJ2-7; perhaps D is TRBD1 or TRBD2 (5 bases each). The CDR3 is 13 residues long. The V end lost 1 base, the J end lost 4 bases, and 11 bases lay between the germline ends. Germline loops: CDR1 DFQATT, CDR2 SNEGSKA (reference sequence). The DNA for the CDR3 is TGCAGTGCTAGAGGGGACGAATCATACGAGCAGTACTTC. Protein product: CSARGDESYEQYF.

This clonotype was detected ten times or more. V gene TRBV6-6 combines with J gene TRBJ2-3; 8 nucleotides line up with TRBD2. Germline V gene data show CDR1 as MNHNY and CDR2 as SVGAGI (reference sequence). V lost 6 bases to trimming and J lost 6 bases; unmatched junction nucleotides: 5. The CDR3 runs 13 residues. The CDR3 here is CASRPTSVDTQYF. The CDR3 DNA sequence: TGTGCCAGCAGGCCGACTAGCGTGGATACGCAGTATTTT.

This clonotype has a handful of counts. The V gene is TRBV7-9, the J gene TRBJ1-2, with TRBD1 identical over 8 bases. J gave up 4 bases and V 2 bases, and 6 bases lay outside the gene matches. Germline CDR1 is SEHNR and CDR2 is FQNEAQ (reference sequence). The CDR3 spans 15 residues. CDR3 amino acids: CASSLQGASGYGYTF. The DNA of the CDR3 is TGTGCCAGCAGCTTACAGGGGGCGTCTGGCTATGGCTACACCTTC.

The chain uses TRBV29-1 and TRBJ1-2, with a tentative D call TRBD1 (6 bases). The CDR3 length is 13 residues. Between the trimmed V and J ends, which lost 1 base and 4 bases, there was a span of 10 bases. Per germline, CDR1 SQVTM and CDR2 ANQGSEA. Here the CDR3 reads CSVEGGGRYGYTF. CDR3 nucleotide sequence: TGCAGCGTTGAAGGGGGGGGGCGCTATGGCTACACCTTC.

CDR3 protein: CASSFIAQWESNQPQHF. In DNA form, the CDR3 reads TGTGCCAGCAGCTTTATTGCCCAGTGGGAAAGCAATCAGCCCCAGCATTTT. This chain connects TRBV4-2 to TRBJ1-5; the D is unclear. The CDR3 consists of 17 residues. V lost 5 bases and J lost 1, with 18 bases in between. Germline CDR1 is LGHNA and CDR2 is YNFKEQ.

This sequence joins TRBV12-3 or TRBV12-4 and TRBJ2-7; D perhaps matches TRBD2 (5 bases). V was clipped by 5 bases and J by 4 bases, with 12 bases between them. This CDR3 has 13 amino acids. CDR3 amino acids: CASSPPPGYEQYF. The CDR3 nucleotides are TGTGCCAGCAGTCCCCCTCCGGGATACGAGCAGTACTTC.

This clonotype was detected a few times. J is TRBJ1-1 and V is TRBV29-1, with TRBD1 identical over 9 bases. Looked up from germline, CDR1 is SQVTM and CDR2 is ANQGSEA. This CDR3 spans 12 amino acids. The trim removed 1 base at V and 9 bases at J, leaving 3 bases unmatched. CDR3 in amino acids: CSVEGGTGKAFF. The CDR3, as DNA: TGCAGCGTTGAAGGTGGGACAGGGAAAGCTTTCTTT.

This chain connects TRBV5-1 to TRBJ1-1, with D maybe TRBD1 (5 bases). The CDR3 is 12 residues long. V lost 1 base, J lost 6 bases, and 7 bases lay in between. From germline, CDR1 is SGHRS and CDR2 YFSETQ. The CDR3 loop reads CASSLRGPEAFF. CDR3 DNA: TGCGCCAGCAGCTTGAGGGGTCCTGAAGCTTTCTTT.

This clonotype came up a few times. CDR3 coding DNA: TGTGCCAGCAGTGACAAGGACCTGTGGTTGGAGCCCCAGCATTTT. It translates to CASSDKDLWLEPQHF. The chain combines TRBV2 with TRBJ1-5; D remains unclear. The germline V gene encodes CDR1 SNHLY and CDR2 FYNNEI. V was trimmed by 3 bases and J by 8 bases, leaving 17 bases between them. The CDR3 contains 15 residues. The complete variable domain, with remaining parts taken from reference TRBV2 and TRBJ1-5, reads EPEVTQTPSHQVTQMGQEVILRCVPISNHLYFYWYRQILGQKVEFLVSFYNNEISEKSEIFDDQFSVERPDGSNFTLKIRSTKLEDSAMYFCASSDKDLWLEPQHFGDGTRLSIL.